One T cell receptor (beta chain) is described in this entry. Its antigen is unidentified. This sample is drawn from a study of shared clonotypes between healthy human individuals. Study in general: The composition of the donors was a couple of women and three men aged 18 to 49.

CDR1 and CDR2 (germline): SGHNT, YENEEA. The V gene end was trimmed by 3 bases and the J gene end by 0 bases; junction bases not matched to a gene: 11. This CDR3 comprises 18 residues. Study results and caveats: The sharing of 5% to 5.5% of naive CD4 clonotypes was seen across a handful of donors.

Here immunoSEQ multiplex PCR was the method, and the copy in TCRdb shows in-frame clones only, minus some. This sample carries 180,000 or so clones, 85% to 95% of them seen once, and the ten largest clones take 0.067%. The TCR originated in a woman aged 30 to 39 in good health. V gene TRBV11-3 combines with J gene TRBJ2-7, with 10 bases that match TRBD2. The specimen sequenced was naive CD4+ T cells sorted from blood. Stated subset: CD45RA+ positively selected. CDR3 nucleotides: TGTGCCAGCAGCTTTTCTAGCGGGAGTCCCACGTTCTCCTACGAGCAGTACTTC. Its translation: CASSFSSGSPTFSYEQYF.